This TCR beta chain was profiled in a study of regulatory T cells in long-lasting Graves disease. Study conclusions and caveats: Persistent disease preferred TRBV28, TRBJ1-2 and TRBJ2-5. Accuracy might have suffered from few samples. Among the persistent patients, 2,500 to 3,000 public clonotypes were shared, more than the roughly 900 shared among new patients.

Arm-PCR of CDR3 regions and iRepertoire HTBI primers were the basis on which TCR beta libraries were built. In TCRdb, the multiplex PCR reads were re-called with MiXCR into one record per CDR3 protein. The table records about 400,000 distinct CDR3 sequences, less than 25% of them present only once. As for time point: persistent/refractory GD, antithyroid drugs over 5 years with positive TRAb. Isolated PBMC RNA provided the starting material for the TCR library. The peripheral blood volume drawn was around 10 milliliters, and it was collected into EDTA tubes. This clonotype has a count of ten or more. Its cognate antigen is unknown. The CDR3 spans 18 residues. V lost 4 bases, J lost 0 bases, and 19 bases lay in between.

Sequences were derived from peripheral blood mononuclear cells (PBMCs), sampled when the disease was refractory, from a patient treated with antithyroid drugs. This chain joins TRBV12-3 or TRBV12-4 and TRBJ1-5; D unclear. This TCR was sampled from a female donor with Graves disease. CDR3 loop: CASSSSYLASHSNQPQHF. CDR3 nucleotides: TGTGCCAGCAGTTCGTCATACCTGGCGTCCCATAGCAATCAGCCCCAGCATTTT.